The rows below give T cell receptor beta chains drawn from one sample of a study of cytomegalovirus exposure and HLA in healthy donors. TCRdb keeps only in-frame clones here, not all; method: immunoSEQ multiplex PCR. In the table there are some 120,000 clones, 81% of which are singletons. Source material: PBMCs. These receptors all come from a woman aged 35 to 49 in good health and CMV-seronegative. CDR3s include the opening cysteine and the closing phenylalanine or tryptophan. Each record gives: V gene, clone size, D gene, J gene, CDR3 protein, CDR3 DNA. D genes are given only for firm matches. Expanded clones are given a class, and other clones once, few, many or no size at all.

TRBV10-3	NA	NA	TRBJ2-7	CAINRDTDSYEQYF	TGTGCCATCAATCGGGACACTGACTCCTACGAGCAGTACTTC
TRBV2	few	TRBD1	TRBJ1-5	CASSVPGQGPQAPQHF	TGTGCCAGCAGTGTCCCGGGACAGGGTCCCCAGGCGCCCCAGCATTTT
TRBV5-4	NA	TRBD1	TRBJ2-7	CASSPGTDRRYEQYF	TGTGCCAGCAGCCCAGGGACAGACAGACGGTACGAGCAGTACTTC
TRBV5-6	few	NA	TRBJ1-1	CASSLSWNTEAFF	TGTGCCAGCAGCTTGTCTTGGAACACTGAAGCTTTCTTT
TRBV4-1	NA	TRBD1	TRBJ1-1	CASSHGPEGATEAFF	TGCGCCAGCAGCCATGGGCCCGAGGGGGCAACTGAAGCTTTCTTT
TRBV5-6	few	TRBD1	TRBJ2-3	CASSFSPGTGRDF	TGTGCCAGCAGCTTTTCCCCCGGGACAGGGAGGGATTTT
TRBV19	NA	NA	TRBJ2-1	CASSQQDFSYNEQFF	TGTGCCAGTAGTCAACAGGATTTCTCCTACAATGAGCAGTTCTTC
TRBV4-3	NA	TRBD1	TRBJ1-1	CASSQDRGQGVGAFF	TGCGCCAGCAGCCAAGATAGGGGACAGGGGGTTGGAGCTTTCTTT
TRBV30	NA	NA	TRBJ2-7	CAWARTAPLREQYF	TGTGCCTGGGCCAGGACTGCCCCGCTCCGCGAGCAGTACTTC
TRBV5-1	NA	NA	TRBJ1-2	CASSSGHQDILRGYTF	TGCGCCAGCAGCTCGGGACACCAGGATATACTACGGGGCTACACCTTC
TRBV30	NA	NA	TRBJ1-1	CAWSVSRGTEAFF	TGTGCCTGGAGTGTATCACGGGGGACTGAAGCTTTCTTT
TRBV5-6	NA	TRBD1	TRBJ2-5	CASSHPQGARETQYF	TGTGCCAGCAGCCACCCCCAGGGGGCCCGGGAGACCCAGTACTTC
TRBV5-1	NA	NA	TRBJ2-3	CASSFGLSADTQYF	TGCGCCAGCAGCTTCGGTTTATCGGCAGATACGCAGTATTTT
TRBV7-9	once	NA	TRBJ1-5	CASSPGQPQHF	TGTGCCAGCAGCCCCGGACAACCCCAGCATTTT
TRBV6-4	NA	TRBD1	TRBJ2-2	CASSPKGQALANTGELFF	TGTGCCAGCAGTCCAAAGGGACAGGCACTAGCGAACACCGGGGAGCTGTTTTTT
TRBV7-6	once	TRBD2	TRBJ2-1	CASSSSGGDYNEQFF	TGTGCCAGCAGCTCTAGCGGGGGAGATTACAATGAGCAGTTCTTC
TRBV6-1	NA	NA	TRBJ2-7	CASSPDTAAAYEQYF	TGTGCCAGCAGTCCCGATACCGCGGCAGCCTACGAGCAGTACTTC
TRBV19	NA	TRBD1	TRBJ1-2	CASSVQETGRYGYTF	TGTGCCAGTAGTGTTCAGGAGACAGGGCGCTATGGCTACACCTTC
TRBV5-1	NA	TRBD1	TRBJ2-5	CASSLGQGGETQYF	TGCGCCAGCAGCTTGGGACAGGGTGGGGAGACCCAGTACTTC
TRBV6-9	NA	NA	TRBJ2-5	CASTPDGRGETQYF	TGTGCCAGCACCCCCGACGGGAGAGGGGAGACCCAGTACTTC
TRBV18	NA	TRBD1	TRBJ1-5	CASSPTGTGNQPQHF	TGTGCCAGCTCACCAACCGGGACAGGGAATCAGCCCCAGCATTTT
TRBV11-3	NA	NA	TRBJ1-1	CASSFAGVETEAFF	TGTGCCAGCAGCTTTGCGGGGGTTGAGACTGAAGCTTTCTTT
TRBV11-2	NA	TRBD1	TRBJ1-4	CASSLGDRDVEKLFF	TGTGCCAGCAGCTTAGGCGACAGGGACGTGGAAAAACTGTTTTTT
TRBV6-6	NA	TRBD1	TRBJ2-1	CASSYPGQSSYNEQFF	TGTGCCAGCAGTTACCCGGGACAGAGCTCCTACAATGAGCAGTTCTTC
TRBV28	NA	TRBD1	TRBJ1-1	CASIKTGGARYTEAFF	TGTGCCAGCATCAAGACAGGGGGCGCACGGTACACTGAAGCTTTCTTT
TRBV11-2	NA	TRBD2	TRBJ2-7	CASSSPVGREIYEQYF	TGTGCCAGCAGCTCACCGGTAGGGCGGGAGATCTACGAGCAGTACTTC
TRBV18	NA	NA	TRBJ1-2	CASSSEGYGYTF	TGTGCCAGCTCCTCAGAGGGCTATGGCTACACCTTC
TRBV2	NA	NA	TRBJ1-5	CASSVTDKPNQPQHF	TGTGCCAGCAGTGTTACAGATAAACCGAATCAGCCCCAGCATTTT
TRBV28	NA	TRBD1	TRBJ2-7	CASSLAGGVYEQYF	TGTGCCAGCAGTTTGGCAGGGGGCGTCTACGAGCAGTACTTC
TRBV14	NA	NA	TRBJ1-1	CASSGALGTEAFF	TGTGCCAGCAGCGGGGCCCTGGGAACTGAAGCTTTCTTT
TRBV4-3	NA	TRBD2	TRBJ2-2	CASSQAMSGRAYAGELFF	TGCGCCAGCAGCCAAGCAATGAGCGGGAGGGCTTACGCCGGGGAGCTGTTTTTT
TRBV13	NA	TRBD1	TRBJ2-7	CASSLGAGGPYEQYF	TGTGCCAGCAGCTTAGGGGCAGGGGGTCCCTACGAGCAGTACTTC
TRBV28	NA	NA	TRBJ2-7	CATSSGTLLYEQYF	TGTGCCACATCCTCCGGGACTCTCCTCTACGAGCAGTACTTC
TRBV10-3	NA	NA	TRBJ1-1	CAISDRTGGTEAFF	TGTGCCATCAGTGACAGGACGGGGGGCACTGAAGCTTTCTTT
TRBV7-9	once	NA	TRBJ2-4	CASSSPGVDIQYF	TGTGCCAGCAGCTCCCCAGGCGTTGACATTCAGTACTTC
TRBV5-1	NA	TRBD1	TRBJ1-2	CASSRGTGPNYGYTF	TGCGCCAGCAGCCGCGGGACAGGGCCTAACTATGGCTACACCTTC
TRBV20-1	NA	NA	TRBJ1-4	CSAIREKLFF	TGCAGTGCTATTAGAGAAAAACTGTTTTTT